This T cell receptor (beta chain) was captured by sequencing in a study of identical twins. Trimming stripped 6 bases from V and 0 bases from J, with 21 bases between. CDR1 SGHAT and CDR2 FQNNGV come from the germline V gene. This CDR3 has 18 residues. Unique molecular identifiers were present on the cDNA, and a universal primer site came from template switching. TCRdb passed the 5' RACE reads through MiXCR, listing each CDR3 protein once. Among 460,000 or so distinct CDR3 sequences, 14% were seen once, and the ten largest hold roughly 0.5%. The sample also formed part of further work on yellow fever vaccine responses in identical twins. From that paper: The authors reported partly convergent, partly personalized vaccine responses in identical twins.

The TCR sequence derives from a woman aged 18-29 years in good health. This chain links TRBV11-2 with TRBJ2-1; unclear D gene. Sequencing used CD4+ T cells sorted from blood. CDR3 sequence (DNA): TGTGCCAGCAGTCAGACGGCGCTAGTCCTTCGCTCCTACAATGAGCAGTTCTTC. As protein: CASSQTALVLRSYNEQFF.